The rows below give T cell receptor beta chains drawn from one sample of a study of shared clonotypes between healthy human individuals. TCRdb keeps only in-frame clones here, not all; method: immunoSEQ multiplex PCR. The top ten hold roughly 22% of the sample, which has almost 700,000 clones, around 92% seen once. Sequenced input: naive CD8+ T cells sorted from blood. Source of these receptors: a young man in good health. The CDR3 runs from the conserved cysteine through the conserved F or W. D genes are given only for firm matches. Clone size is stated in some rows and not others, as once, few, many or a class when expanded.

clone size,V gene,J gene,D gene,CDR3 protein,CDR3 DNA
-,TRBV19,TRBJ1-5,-,CASSIDPENQPQHF,TGTGCCAGTAGTATCGACCCGGAGAATCAGCCCCAGCATTTT
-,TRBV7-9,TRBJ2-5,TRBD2,CASSLLAGSQETQYF,TGTGCCAGCAGCTTATTAGCGGGGTCACAAGAGACCCAGTACTTC
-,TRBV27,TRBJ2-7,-,CASSLWGLSSYEQYF,TGTGCCAGCAGTTTATGGGGCCTTAGCTCCTACGAGCAGTACTTC
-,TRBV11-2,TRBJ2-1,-,CASSSRDNPLNEQFF,TGTGCCAGCAGCTCTCGGGACAACCCGTTAAATGAGCAGTTCTTC
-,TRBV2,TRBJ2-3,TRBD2,CASSASSGGTDTQYF,TGTGCCAGCAGTGCCTCTAGCGGGGGCACAGATACGCAGTATTTT
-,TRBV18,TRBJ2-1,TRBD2,CASSPSGIEQFF,TGTGCCAGCTCACCGAGCGGGATAGAGCAGTTCTTC
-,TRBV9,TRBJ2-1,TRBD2,CASSVVASSGTYNEQFF,TGTGCCAGCAGCGTAGTGGCTTCTAGCGGGACCTACAATGAGCAGTTCTTC
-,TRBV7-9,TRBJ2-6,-,CASSHHPQGSLANVLTF,TGTGCCAGCAGCCATCATCCGCAGGGTTCTTTGGCCAACGTCCTGACTTTC
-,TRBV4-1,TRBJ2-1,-,CASSQAGTPYNEQFF,TGCGCCAGCAGCCAAGCCGGGACCCCTTATAATGAGCAGTTCTTC
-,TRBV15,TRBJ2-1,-,CATSRQRDEQFF,TGTGCCACCAGCAGACAAAGGGATGAGCAGTTCTTC
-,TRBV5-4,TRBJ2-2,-,CASSFSWSGASGELFF,TGTGCCAGCAGCTTTTCTTGGTCAGGGGCGTCCGGGGAGCTGTTTTTT
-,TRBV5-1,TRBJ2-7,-,CASSLDLGPTYEQYF,TGCGCCAGCAGCTTGGATTTGGGCCCTACCTACGAGCAGTACTTC
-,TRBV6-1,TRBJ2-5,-,CASREYSKETQYF,TGTGCCAGCAGAGAATACTCCAAGGAGACCCAGTACTTC
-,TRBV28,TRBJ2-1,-,CASSAGQLQFSYNEQFF,TGTGCCAGCAGTGCCGGACAGCTACAATTCTCCTACAATGAGCAGTTCTTC
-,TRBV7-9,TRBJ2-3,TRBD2,CASSYPLAGHRSTDTQYF,TGTGCCAGCAGCTACCCATTAGCGGGTCACCGTAGCACAGATACGCAGTATTTT
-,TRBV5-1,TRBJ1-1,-,CASSPSRLNTEAFF,TGCGCCAGCAGCCCATCCCGGTTGAACACTGAAGCTTTCTTT
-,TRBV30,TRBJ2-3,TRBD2,CAWSVGGSLGTDTQYF,TGTGCCTGGAGTGTAGGCGGGAGTTTAGGGACAGATACGCAGTATTTT
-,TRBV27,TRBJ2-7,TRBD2,CASSSGLAGEAEQYF,TGTGCCAGCAGTTCGGGACTAGCGGGAGAAGCCGAGCAGTACTTC
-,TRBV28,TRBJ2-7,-,CASMEDYEQYF,TGTGCCAGCATGGAGGACTACGAGCAGTACTTC
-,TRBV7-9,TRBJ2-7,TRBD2,CASSLALGLDYEQYF,TGTGCCAGCAGCTTAGCGTTGGGACTAGACTACGAGCAGTACTTC
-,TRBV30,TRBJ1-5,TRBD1,CAWSVQQGYQPQHF,TGTGCCTGGAGTGTACAACAGGGGTATCAGCCCCAGCATTTT
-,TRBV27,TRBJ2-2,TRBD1,CASRIGTGLRTGELFF,TGTGCCAGCAGGATTGGGACAGGCCTGCGCACCGGGGAGCTGTTTTTT
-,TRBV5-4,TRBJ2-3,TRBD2,CASSGASKADTQYF,TGTGCCTCCAGCGGGGCTAGCAAGGCAGATACGCAGTATTTT
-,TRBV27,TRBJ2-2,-,CASRPSGEEVTGELFF,TGTGCCAGCAGGCCCTCAGGGGAGGAAGTCACCGGGGAGCTGTTTTTT
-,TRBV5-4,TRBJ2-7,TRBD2,CASSLFSGRASRFGEQYF,TGTGCCAGCAGCTTATTTAGCGGGAGGGCCTCCAGGTTTGGCGAGCAGTACTTC
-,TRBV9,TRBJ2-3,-,CASSGYNTDTQYF,TGTGCCAGCAGCGGATACAACACAGATACGCAGTATTTT
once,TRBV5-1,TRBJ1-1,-,CASSLVVRDISNTEAFF,TGCGCCAGCAGCTTGGTGGTTCGGGACATCTCGAACACTGAAGCTTTCTTT
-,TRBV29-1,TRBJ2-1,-,CSGLDMVGEQFF,TGCAGCGGCCTCGACATGGTGGGTGAGCAGTTCTTC
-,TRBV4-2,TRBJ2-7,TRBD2,CASSSPELAGDTTHEQYF,TGTGCCAGCAGCTCCCCGGAGCTAGCGGGAGATACAACCCACGAGCAGTACTTC
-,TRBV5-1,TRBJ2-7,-,CASSWQRDNREQYF,TGCGCCAGCAGCTGGCAACGGGACAATCGAGAGCAGTACTTC
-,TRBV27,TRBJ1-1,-,CASSLSENPGYTEAFF,TGTGCCAGCAGTTTATCGGAAAATCCGGGCTACACTGAAGCTTTCTTT
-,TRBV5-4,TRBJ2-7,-,CASISDESYEQYF,TGTGCCAGCATCTCGGACGAATCCTACGAGCAGTACTTC
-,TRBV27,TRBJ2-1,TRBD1,CASSFYRGNEQFF,TGTGCCAGCAGTTTCTACAGGGGAAATGAGCAGTTCTTC
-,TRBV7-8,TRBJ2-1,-,CASSLLGRGNNEQFF,TGTGCCAGCAGCTTGTTGGGACGGGGGAACAATGAGCAGTTCTTC
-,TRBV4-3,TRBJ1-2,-,CASSQDRGGIDGYTF,TGCGCCAGCAGCCAAGATAGGGGGGGCATCGATGGCTACACCTTC
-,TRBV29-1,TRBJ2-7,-,CSVENSDEQYF,TGCAGCGTTGAAAATTCAGACGAGCAGTACTTC
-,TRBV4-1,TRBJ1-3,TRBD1,CASSQDRGQDTIYF,TGCGCCAGCAGCCAGGACAGGGGGCAGGACACCATATATTTT
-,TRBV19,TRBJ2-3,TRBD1,CASSIRTGASTDTQYF,TGTGCCAGTAGTATCCGGACAGGGGCTTCCACAGATACGCAGTATTTT
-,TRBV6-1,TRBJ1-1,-,CASSEVFNTEAFF,TGTGCCAGCAGTGAGGTGTTCAACACTGAAGCTTTCTTT
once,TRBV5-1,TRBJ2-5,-,CASSSWDLETQYF,TGCGCCAGCAGCTCCTGGGACCTGGAGACCCAGTACTTC
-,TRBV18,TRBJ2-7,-,CASSPPALTNEQYF,TGTGCCAGCTCACCACCGGCTTTGACAAACGAGCAGTACTTC
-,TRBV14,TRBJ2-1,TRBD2,CASSQAGLAVPSYNEQFF,TGTGCCAGCAGCCAAGCCGGACTAGCGGTCCCCTCCTACAATGAGCAGTTCTTC
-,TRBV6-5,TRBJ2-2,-,CASRVRNTGELFF,TGTGCCAGCAGGGTCAGGAACACCGGGGAGCTGTTTTTT
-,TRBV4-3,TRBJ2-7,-,CASSLRVSHEQYF,TGCGCCAGCAGCCTAAGAGTTAGTCACGAGCAGTACTTC
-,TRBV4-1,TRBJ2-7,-,CASSQVRGPTYEQYF,TGCGCCAGCAGCCAAGTCAGGGGTCCCACCTACGAGCAGTACTTC
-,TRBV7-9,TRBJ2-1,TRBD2,CASRPSGVLEQFF,TGTGCCAGCAGACCTAGCGGGGTACTTGAGCAGTTCTTC
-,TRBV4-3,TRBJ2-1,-,CASSQVGRSRHNEQFF,TGCGCCAGCAGCCAAGTGGGCAGGAGTCGGCACAATGAGCAGTTCTTC
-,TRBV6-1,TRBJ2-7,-,CAITRQADRYEQYF,TGTGCCATCACCCGCCAGGCCGATCGCTACGAGCAGTACTTC
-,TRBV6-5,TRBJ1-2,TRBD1,CASSYGQGDGYTF,TGTGCCAGCAGTTACGGACAGGGAGATGGCTACACCTTC
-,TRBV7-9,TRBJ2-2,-,CASSFHPLGAETGELFF,TGTGCCAGCAGCTTCCACCCCCTGGGGGCGGAGACCGGGGAGCTGTTTTTT
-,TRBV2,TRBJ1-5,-,CASSPEGLTSNQPQHF,TGTGCCAGCAGTCCCGAGGGGCTGACTAGCAATCAGCCCCAGCATTTT
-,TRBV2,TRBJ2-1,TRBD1,CASSEGQGYNEQFF,TGTGCCAGCAGTGAAGGACAGGGCTACAATGAGCAGTTCTTC
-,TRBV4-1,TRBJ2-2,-,CASSHRTPRAGELFF,TGCGCCAGCAGCCACAGGACTCCCCGGGCCGGGGAGCTGTTTTTT
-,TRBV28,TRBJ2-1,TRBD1,CASSFSTGTGESYNEQFF,TGTGCCAGCAGTTTCTCGACCGGGACAGGAGAATCCTACAATGAGCAGTTCTTC
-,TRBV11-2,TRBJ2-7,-,CASSRLSGLSYEQYF,TGTGCCAGCAGCCGTCTGTCCGGGCTCTCCTACGAGCAGTACTTC